This T cell receptor (beta chain) stems from a study of T cell changes during pregnancy in multiple sclerosis. The data were produced by immunoSEQ multiplex PCR, yet TCRdb's version contains in-frame clones alone and is incomplete. The sample lists around 16,000 clones; 83% were seen once. The sequenced sample was CD8+ T cells from peripheral blood mononuclear cells, obtained after pregnancy. This sequence was found in a female donor in good health, enrolled as a control in a pregnancy study.

The CDR3 reads CAIHVGRGGETQYF. In DNA form, the CDR3 reads TGTGCCATCCACGTAGGAAGGGGTGGAGAGACCCAGTACTTC. This chain connects TRBV2 to TRBJ2-5, with a possible D match to TRBD1 (5 bases). The CDR3 is 14 amino acids. Germline V gives CDR1 SNHLY, CDR2 FYNNEI. Deletions cut 10 bases from V and 4 bases from J, with 19 bases between. Using reference TRBV2 and TRBJ2-5 for the parts outside the CDR3, the full variable domain is EPEVTQTPSHQVTQMGQEVILRCVPISNHLYFYWYRQILGQKVEFLVSFYNNEISEKSEIFDDQFSVERPDGSNFTLKIRSTKLEDSAMYFCAIHVGRGGETQYFGPGTRLLVL.